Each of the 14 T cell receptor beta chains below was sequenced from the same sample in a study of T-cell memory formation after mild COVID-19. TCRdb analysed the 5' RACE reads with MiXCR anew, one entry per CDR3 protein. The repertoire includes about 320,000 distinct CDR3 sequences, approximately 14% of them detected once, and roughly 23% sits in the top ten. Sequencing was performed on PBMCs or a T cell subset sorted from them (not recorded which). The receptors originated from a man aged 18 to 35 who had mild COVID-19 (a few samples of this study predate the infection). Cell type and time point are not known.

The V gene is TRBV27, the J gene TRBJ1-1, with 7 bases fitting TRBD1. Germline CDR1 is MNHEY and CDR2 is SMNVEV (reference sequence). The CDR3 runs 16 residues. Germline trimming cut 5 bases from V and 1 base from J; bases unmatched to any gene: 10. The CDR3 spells CASSVLRQGGNTEAFF. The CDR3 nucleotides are TGTGCCAGCAGTGTACTCCGACAGGGCGGGAACACTGAAGCTTTCTTT.

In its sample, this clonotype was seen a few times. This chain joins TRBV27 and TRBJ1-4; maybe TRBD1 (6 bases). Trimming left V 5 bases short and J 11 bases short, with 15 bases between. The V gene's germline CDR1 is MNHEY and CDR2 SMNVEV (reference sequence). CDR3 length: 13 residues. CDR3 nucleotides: TGTGCCAGCAGTCATACAGGGACGAGGAAACTGTTTTTT. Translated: CASSHTGTRKLFF. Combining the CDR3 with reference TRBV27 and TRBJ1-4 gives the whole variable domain EAQVTQNPRYLITVTGKKLTVTCSQNMNHEYMSWYRQDPGLGLRQIYYSMNVEVTDKGDVPEGYKVSRKEKRNFPLILESPSPNQTSLYFCASSHTGTRKLFFGSGTQLSVL.

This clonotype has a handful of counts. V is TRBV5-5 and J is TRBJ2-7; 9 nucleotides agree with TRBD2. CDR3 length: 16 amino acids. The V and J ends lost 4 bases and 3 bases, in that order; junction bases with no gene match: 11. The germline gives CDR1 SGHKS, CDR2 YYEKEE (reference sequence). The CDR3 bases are TGTGCCAGCAGCGTAGCGGGGGTGCGAGGGGTCTACGAGCAGTACTTC. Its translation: CASSVAGVRGVYEQYF.

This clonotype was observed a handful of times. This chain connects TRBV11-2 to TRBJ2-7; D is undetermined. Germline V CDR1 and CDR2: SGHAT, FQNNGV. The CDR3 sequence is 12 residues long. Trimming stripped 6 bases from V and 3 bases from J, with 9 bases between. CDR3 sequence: CASSSPVYEQYF. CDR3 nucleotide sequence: TGTGCCAGCAGTTCCCCCGTCTACGAGCAGTACTTC.

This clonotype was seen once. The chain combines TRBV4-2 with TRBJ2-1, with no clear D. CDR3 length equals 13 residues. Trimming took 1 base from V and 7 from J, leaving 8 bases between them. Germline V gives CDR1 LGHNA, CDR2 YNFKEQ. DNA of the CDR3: TGTGCCAGCAGCCAAGGATTCGGGAATGAGCAGTTCTTC. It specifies CASSQGFGNEQFF.

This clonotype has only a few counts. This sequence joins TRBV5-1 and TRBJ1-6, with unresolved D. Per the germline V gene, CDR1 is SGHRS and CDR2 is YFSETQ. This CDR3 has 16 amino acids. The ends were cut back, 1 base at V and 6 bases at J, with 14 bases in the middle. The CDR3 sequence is CASSLRTDNRNSPLHF. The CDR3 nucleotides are TGCGCCAGCAGCTTGCGTACAGACAATCGTAATTCACCCCTCCACTTT.

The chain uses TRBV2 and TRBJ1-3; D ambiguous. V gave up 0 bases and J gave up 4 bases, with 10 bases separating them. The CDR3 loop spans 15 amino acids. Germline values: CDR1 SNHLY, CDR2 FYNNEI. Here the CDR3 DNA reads TGTGCCAGCAGTGAAGCTCCGGTTTGGGGAAACACCATATATTTT. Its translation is CASSEAPVWGNTIYF.

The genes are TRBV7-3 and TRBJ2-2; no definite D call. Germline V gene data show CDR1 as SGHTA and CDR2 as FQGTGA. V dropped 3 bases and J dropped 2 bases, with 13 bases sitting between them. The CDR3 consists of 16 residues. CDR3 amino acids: CASSFLSQSNTGELFF. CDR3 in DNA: TGTGCCAGCAGCTTTTTGTCACAGTCTAACACCGGGGAGCTGTTTTTT.

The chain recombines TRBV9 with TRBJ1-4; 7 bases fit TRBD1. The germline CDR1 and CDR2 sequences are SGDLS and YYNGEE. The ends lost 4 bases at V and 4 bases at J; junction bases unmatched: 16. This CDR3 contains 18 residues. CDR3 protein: CASSLTVEGARGNEKLFF. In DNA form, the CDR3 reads TGTGCCAGCAGCTTGACGGTGGAGGGGGCGCGTGGTAATGAAAAACTGTTTTTT.

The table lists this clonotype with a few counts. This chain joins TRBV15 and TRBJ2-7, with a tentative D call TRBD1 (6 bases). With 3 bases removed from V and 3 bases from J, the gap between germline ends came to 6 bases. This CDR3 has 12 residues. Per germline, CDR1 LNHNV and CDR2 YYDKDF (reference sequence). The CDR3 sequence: CATSRDSYEQYV. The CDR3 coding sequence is TGTGCCACCAGCAGGGACAGCTACGAGCAGTACGTC.

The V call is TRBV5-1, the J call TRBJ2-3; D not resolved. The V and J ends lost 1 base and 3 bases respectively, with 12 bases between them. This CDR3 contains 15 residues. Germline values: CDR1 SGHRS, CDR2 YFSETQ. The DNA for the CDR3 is TGCGCCAGCAGCTTGATCGGCCAGAGAACAGATACGCAGTATTTT. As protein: CASSLIGQRTDTQYF.

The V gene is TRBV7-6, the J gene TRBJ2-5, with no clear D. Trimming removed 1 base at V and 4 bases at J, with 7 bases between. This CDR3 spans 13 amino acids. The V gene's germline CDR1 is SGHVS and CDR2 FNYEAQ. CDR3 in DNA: TGTGCCAGCAGCTTAGATAGCCCAGAGACCCAGTACTTC. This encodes CASSLDSPETQYF. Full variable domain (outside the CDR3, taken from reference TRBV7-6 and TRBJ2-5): GAGVSQSPRYKVTKRGQDVALRCDPISGHVSLYWYRQALGQGPEFLTYFNYEAQQDKSGLPNDRFSAERPEGSISTLTIQRTEQRDSAMYRCASSLDSPETQYFGPGTRLLVL.

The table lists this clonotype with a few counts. Here the CDR3 DNA reads TGTGCCAGCAGTGGGGGGACGGCGGTGAGGGCTGAAGCTTTCTTT. Amino acid sequence: CASSGGTAVRAEAFF. The V and J genes are TRBV28 and TRBJ1-1; TRBD1 might be the D (5 bases). CDR1 is MDHEN, CDR2 SYDVKM, per germline. V dropped 5 bases and J dropped 6 bases, with 19 bases sitting between them. CDR3 length: 15 residues.

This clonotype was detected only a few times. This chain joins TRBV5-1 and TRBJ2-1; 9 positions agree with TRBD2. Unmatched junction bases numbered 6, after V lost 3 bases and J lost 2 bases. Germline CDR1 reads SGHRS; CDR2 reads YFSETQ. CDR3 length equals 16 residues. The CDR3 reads CASSSAAGGPYNEQFF. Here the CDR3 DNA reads TGCGCCAGCAGCTCCGCAGCGGGGGGTCCCTACAATGAGCAGTTCTTC.